Shown below are 13 T cell receptor beta chains from a single sample sequenced in a study of response to subunit inactivated influenza vaccine (dated 2018 in TCRdb). Library prep was done by RT-PCR. The instrument was an Illumina HiSeq 2500. TCRdb trimmed public reads at Q25 via fastp, called clones via MiXCR and kept in-frame beta chains. CDR3 protein duplicates are merged, each entry listing the most common genes and DNA. The sample has a few hundred thousand distinct CDR3 sequences on record, about 11% of them singletons. The top ten constitute 9.5% to 11% of the sample. This sample was also put to use in a study of T cells expressing NK-cell markers. As that second study puts it: The TCR beta cDNA libraries were made using 5'RACE template switching, a step that added both a universal primer site and unique molecular identifiers.

The sample in question was PBMCs from blood, obtained on the day of vaccination. Source of these receptors: a man aged 45-65 years who received an inactivated influenza vaccine. Donor details come from another sample of the same person, matched by shared clones.

The chain employs TRBV5-6 and TRBJ2-7; either TRBD1 or TRBD2 may supply D (5 bases each). This CDR3 spans 15 amino acids. V was shortened by 4 bases and J by 3 bases, with 17 bases between the two germline ends. Germline CDR1 SGHDT, CDR2 YYEEEE. CDR3 DNA: TGTGCCAGCAGCGACGCCCCGGGGACGAGCTACGAGCAGTACTTC. This sequence encodes CASSDAPGTSYEQYF.

The table lists this clonotype with many counts. V gene TRBV3-1 combines with J gene TRBJ2-2; 9 nucleotides line up with TRBD1. Germline V gene data show CDR1 as LGHDT and CDR2 as YNNKEL (reference sequence). Trimming removed 2 bases from V and 5 bases from J; junction bases left unmatched: 6. The CDR3 contains 16 residues. This CDR3 reads CASSQHPGQGTGELFF. DNA for the CDR3: TGTGCCAGCAGCCAACATCCGGGACAGGGTACCGGGGAGCTGTTTTTT.

V usage is TRBV18 and J usage is TRBJ2-1, with D possibly TRBD2 on 5 matching bases. The V end lost 2 bases, the J end lost 10 bases, and 12 bases lay between the germline ends. CDR1 is KGHSH and CDR2 is LQKENI in the germline V gene. There are 13 residues in the CDR3. CDR3 coding DNA: TGTGCCAGCTCACCAACTGTCGGGATGGAGCAGTTCTTC. Protein: CASSPTVGMEQFF.

This clonotype was counted only a few times. The chain employs TRBV29-1 and TRBJ2-5; 10 nucleotides agree with TRBD2. The length of the CDR3 is 14 residues. V shed 6 bases, J shed 6 bases, and the junction held 10 bases outside the gene matches. Germline CDR1 reads SQVTM; CDR2 reads ANQGSEA. CDR3 residues: CSVTGTSVTKTQYF. The CDR3 DNA reads TGCAGCGTCACCGGGACTAGCGTGACGAAGACCCAGTACTTC.

This clonotype was counted a few times. This sequence joins TRBV12-3 or TRBV12-4 and TRBJ1-1, with D maybe TRBD1 (6 bases). Deletions cut 3 bases from V and 3 bases from J, with 14 bases between. This CDR3 has 15 amino acids. The CDR3 DNA sequence: TGTGCCAGCAGTTTTGGGGGGCGCGTGGACACTGAAGCTTTCTTT. This codes for CASSFGGRVDTEAFF.

This clonotype occurred many times. This sequence joins TRBV19 and TRBJ1-1; 7 nucleotides line up with TRBD1. The CDR3 contains 16 residues. J was trimmed by 1 base and V by 3 bases; bases with no gene match: 8. Germline CDR1 LNHDA, CDR2 SQIVND (reference sequence). The CDR3 DNA is TGTGCCAGTAGTATCATCTTGGGACAGAAGAACACTGAAGCTTTCTTT. As protein: CASSIILGQKNTEAFF. The full variable domain, completed using reference TRBV19 and TRBJ1-1, is DGGITQSPKYLFRKEGQNVTLSCEQNLNHDAMYWYRQDPGQGLRLIYYSQIVNDFQKGDIAEGYSVSREKKESFPLTVTSAQKNPTAFYLCASSIILGQKNTEAFFGQGTRLTVV.

This clonotype has more than one count but fewer than ten. V usage is TRBV3-1 and J usage is TRBJ1-4; D might be TRBD1 (5 bases). Germline V gene data show CDR1 as LGHDT and CDR2 as YNNKEL (reference sequence). The CDR3 loop spans 14 amino acids. The ends were cut back, 3 bases at V and 8 bases at J, with 13 bases in the middle. DNA for the CDR3: TGTGCCAGCAGCCACGGGGGAAGAGGAGAAAAACTGTTTTTT. This codes for CASSHGGRGEKLFF.

In its sample, this clonotype was seen a few times. The chain recombines TRBV6-1 with TRBJ2-1, with TRBD2 identical over 7 bases. This CDR3 contains 15 residues. CDR1 is MNHNS, CDR2 SASEGT, per germline. The ends lost 6 bases at V and 4 bases at J; junction bases unmatched: 9. The CDR3 DNA is TGTGCCAGCAGATCGTACCTAGCGGTTTACAATGAGCAGTTCTTC. This encodes CASRSYLAVYNEQFF.

The gene calls are TRBV7-4 and TRBJ1-5; a possible D gene is TRBD1 (5 bases). V was clipped by 5 bases and J by 3 bases, with 20 bases between them. The CDR3 has 17 amino acids. Per germline, CDR1 SGHVT and CDR2 SQSDAQ. This CDR3 is CASSPDPLGGVNQPQHF. In DNA, the CDR3 is TGTGCCAGCAGCCCGGACCCCCTTGGGGGAGTCAATCAGCCCCAGCATTTT.

V gene TRBV6-1 combines with J gene TRBJ2-1, with D perhaps TRBD2 (6 bases). CDR1 is MNHNS, CDR2 SASEGT, per germline. Trimming took 7 bases from V and 5 from J, leaving 21 bases between them. The CDR3 consists of 16 residues. DNA for the CDR3: TGTGCCAGCAATAAGATCGGGATAAGCGGGCACAATGAGCAGTTCTTC. Its protein product is CASNKIGISGHNEQFF.

This clonotype appeared a few times. J is TRBJ1-5 and V is TRBV5-5; D possibly corresponds to TRBD1 (6 bases). The germline CDR1 and CDR2 sequences are SGHKS and YYEKEE (reference sequence). V dropped 3 bases and J dropped 3 bases, with 10 bases sitting between them. This CDR3 has 14 amino acids. The CDR3 sequence is CASSSGQLNQPQHF. The CDR3 coding sequence is TGTGCCAGCAGCTCCGGACAGCTCAATCAGCCCCAGCATTTT. The whole variable domain, filled in from reference TRBV5-5 and TRBJ1-5, reads DAGVTQSPTHLIKTRGQQVTLRCSPISGHKSVSWYQQVLGQGPQFIFQYYEKEERGRGNFPDRFSARQFPNYSSELNVNALLLGDSALYLCASSSGQLNQPQHFGDGTRLSIL.

This clonotype was observed a handful of times. The chain carries TRBV5-1 and TRBJ2-1, with D maybe TRBD2 (6 bases). The V and J ends lost 0 bases and 3 bases respectively, with 10 bases between them. The CDR3 sequence is 15 residues long. Germline V gives CDR1 SGHRS, CDR2 YFSETQ. CDR3 region: CASSLAGGDYNEQFF. In DNA form, the CDR3 reads TGCGCCAGCAGCTTGGCTGGCGGGGACTACAATGAGCAGTTCTTC.

This clonotype has a handful of counts. The rearrangement uses TRBV6-2 or TRBV6-3 and TRBJ1-1, with TRBD1 identical over 7 bases. The CDR3 runs 15 residues. J gave up 0 bases and V 6 bases, and 7 bases lay outside the gene matches. Germline CDR1 MNHEY, CDR2 SVGEGT. The CDR3 DNA is TGTGCCAGCAGCAGGACAGGTCCCTTGAACACTGAAGCTTTCTTT. The encoded protein is CASSRTGPLNTEAFF.